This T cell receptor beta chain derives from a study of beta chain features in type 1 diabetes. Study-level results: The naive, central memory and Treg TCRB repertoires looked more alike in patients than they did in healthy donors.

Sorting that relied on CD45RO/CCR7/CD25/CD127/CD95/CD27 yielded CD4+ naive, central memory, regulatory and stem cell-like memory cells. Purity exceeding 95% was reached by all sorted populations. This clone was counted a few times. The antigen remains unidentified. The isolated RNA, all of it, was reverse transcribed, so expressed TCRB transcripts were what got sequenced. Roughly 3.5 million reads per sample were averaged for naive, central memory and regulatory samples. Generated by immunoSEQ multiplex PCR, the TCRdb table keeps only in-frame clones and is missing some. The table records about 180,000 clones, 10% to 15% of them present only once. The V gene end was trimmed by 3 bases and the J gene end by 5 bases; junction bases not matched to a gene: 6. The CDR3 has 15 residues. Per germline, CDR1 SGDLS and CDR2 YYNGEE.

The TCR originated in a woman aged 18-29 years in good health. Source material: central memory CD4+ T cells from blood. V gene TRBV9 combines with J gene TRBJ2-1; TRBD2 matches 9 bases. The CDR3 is CASSGSGSIHNEQFF. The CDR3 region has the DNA TGTGCCAGCAGCGGTAGCGGGAGTATTCACAATGAGCAGTTCTTC.